The rows below give T cell receptor beta chains drawn from one sample of a study of blood T cell repertoires in COVID-19. This table comes from immunoSEQ multiplex PCR, and its TCRdb copy is limited to in-frame clones, with some not included. Of approximately 440,000 clones listed, 88% were seen once; the top ten hold roughly 12%. Sequenced material: peripheral blood. The origin of the receptors is a woman aged 45 to 65 with COVID-19, enrolled during active disease. The CDR3 runs from the conserved cysteine through the conserved F or W.

TRBV19 CASSMGNNSPLHF
TRBV5-8 CASSLVLRGARYNAEAFF
TRBV24-1 CATSDSGALNTEAFF
TRBV30 CAWSVLGDKTEAFF
TRBV3-1/TRBV3-2 CASSPRREYGYTF
TRBV20-1 CSAMEGDRQYF
TRBV19 CASSPPGTGGDLQYF
TRBV5-6 CASSPSGQGPTNEKLFF
TRBV6-5 CASTGTNEKLFF
TRBV28 CASKGQVGEQYF
TRBV10-1 CASSESGAGVYEQFF
TRBV24-1 CATSDEYGGADTQYF
TRBV25-1 CASSQGTPNSPLHF
TRBV15 CATSRAWEGFTF
TRBV5-5 CASSLGAGGFTGELFF
TRBV6-5 CASMTGGSPLHF
TRBV7-9 CASSLGQGQYF
TRBV5-1 CASSLAGNLNTEAFF
TRBV5-8 CASSCRSDRFRAEAFF
TRBV30 CAWKRDTEAFF
TRBV12-5 CASGLVVGRGTYNEQFF
TRBV10-1 CASSAINLDRSFYGYTF
TRBV4-2 CASSPGRNKEAFF
TRBV11-2 CASSLGQGTGGETQYF
TRBV9 CASSLSSGGGADTQYF
TRBV2 CASRGLAGGQNIQYF
TRBV21-1 CASSEKPGTGGRNSNQPQHF
TRBV5-5 CASSLAGADTQYF
TRBV7-9 CASSSRTGGASPLHF
TRBV5-4 CASSLEGAKNTIYF
TRBV6-1 CASSETGTYGYTF
TRBV6-5 CAGNGGMETNEKLFF